This T cell receptor beta chain is from a study of cytomegalovirus exposure and HLA in healthy donors. Vbeta (60) and Jbeta (13) primers were used in the PCR. Measured with immunoSEQ multiplex PCR; TCRdb has only the in-frame clones, and not every one. The sample consists of over 150,000 clones, over 80% of them appearing once. Trimming at V came to 5 bases and at J to 3 bases, leaving 6 bases not matched to a gene. Per the germline V gene, CDR1 is SGHVS and CDR2 is FQNEAQ. There are 15 residues in the CDR3. The chain combines TRBV7-8 with TRBJ1-4; 7 nucleotides agree with TRBD1. Sequencing was done on a sample of PBMCs. This TCR was recovered from a male donor in good health and CMV-seronegative. CDR3 residues: CASSISGTANEKLFF. The DNA for the CDR3 is TGTGCCAGCAGCATTTCCGGGACAGCTAATGAAAAACTGTTTTTT.